Each of the 16 T cell receptor beta chains below was sequenced from the same sample in a study of T-cell memory formation after mild COVID-19. TCRdb used MiXCR to reprocess the 5' RACE reads, holding one entry per CDR3 protein. The sample carries about 560,000 distinct CDR3 sequences, about a fifth recorded once. The source material was PBMCs or a T cell subset sorted from them (not recorded which). These receptors originate from an adult woman who had mild COVID-19 (a few samples of this study predate the infection). Cell type and time point are not known.

The chain has TRBV5-5 and TRBJ1-5; possible D gene TRBD1, 6 bases. CDR3 size: 16 residues. Germline CDR1 SGHKS, CDR2 YYEKEE (reference sequence). V lost 3 bases and J 5 bases, leaving 18 bases between the germline ends. This CDR3 is CASSYPPGGSDQPQHF. The CDR3 nucleotides read TGTGCCAGCAGCTACCCACCGGGGGGCTCAGATCAGCCCCAGCATTTT.

This clonotype has only a few counts. This rearrangement joins TRBV5-1 to TRBJ2-3; 14 bases are shared with TRBD2. The V segment lost 3 bases and the J segment 0 bases; nucleotides outside the gene matches: 6. The length of the CDR3 is 18 residues. Germline CDR1 reads SGHRS; CDR2 reads YFSETQ. The DNA of the CDR3 is TGCGCCAGCAGCTCCGGACTAGCGGGGGGCGCTAGCACAGATACGCAGTATTTT. As protein: CASSSGLAGGASTDTQYF.

CDR3 protein: CASGLALGGLAGVFSGANVLTF. In nucleotides, the CDR3 is TGTGCTAGTGGTTTGGCCCTGGGGGGACTAGCGGGAGTGTTCTCTGGGGCCAACGTCCTGACTTTC. This rearrangement joins TRBV12-5 to TRBJ2-6; 14 nucleotides match TRBD2. The CDR3 contains 22 residues. The V gene end was trimmed by 1 base and the J gene end by 0 bases; junction bases not matched to a gene: 11. Looked up from germline, CDR1 is LGHNT and CDR2 is FRNRAP. The full variable domain, in which reference TRBV12-5 and TRBJ2-6 provide the parts outside the CDR3, is DARVTQTPRHKVTEMGQEVTMRCQPILGHNTVFWYRQTMMQGLELLAYFRNRAPLDDSGMPKDRFSAEMPDATLATLKIQPSEPRDSAVYFCASGLALGGLAGVFSGANVLTFGAGSRLTVL.

The rearrangement uses TRBV20-1 and TRBJ2-7; 11 bases match TRBD1. V was clipped by 2 bases and J by 3 bases; unmatched bases: 3. This CDR3 spans 14 amino acids. Germline loops: CDR1 DFQATT, CDR2 SNEGSKA (reference sequence). CDR3 coding DNA: TGCAGTGCTAGATCCGGGACAGGGGGCTACGAGCAGTACTTC. Amino acids: CSARSGTGGYEQYF.

V gene TRBV9 combines with J gene TRBJ2-7; a weak D match, TRBD2 (6 bases). Germline-derived CDR1 and CDR2 are SGDLS and YYNGEE. V gave up 2 bases and J gave up 4 bases, with 19 bases separating them. The CDR3 covers 16 residues. DNA of the CDR3: TGTGCCAGCAGCGTTATGTACGGGGGTTCGGTGTACGAGCAGTACTTC. Translated, it gives CASSVMYGGSVYEQYF.

The chain uses TRBV6-1 and TRBJ1-3; 11 nucleotides align to TRBD1. CDR1 is MNHNS, CDR2 SASEGT, per germline. This CDR3 has 16 residues. The V gene end was trimmed by 3 bases and the J gene end by 1 base; junction bases not matched to a gene: 2. CDR3 loop: CASSERDRGSGNTIYF. Here the CDR3 DNA reads TGTGCCAGCAGTGAGCGGGACAGGGGGTCTGGAAACACCATATATTTT.

In its sample, this clonotype was seen a few times. CDR3 nucleotide sequence: TGTGCCAGCAGCCAAGAACCCCGGGCACACACCGGGGAGCTGTTTTTT. Residues: CASSQEPRAHTGELFF. The chain employs TRBV14 and TRBJ2-2; D gene unclear. Germline CDR1 SGHDN, CDR2 FVKESK. The V end was cut by 0 bases, the J end by 3 bases, with 11 bases between. The CDR3 is made up of 16 amino acids.

A few counts support this clonotype. The genes are TRBV20-1 and TRBJ2-7, with 7 bases lining up with TRBD2. The CDR3 length is 15 residues. Trimming at V came to 0 bases and at J to 1 base, leaving 6 bases not matched to a gene. The germline V gene has CDR1 DFQATT and CDR2 SNEGSKA (reference sequence). The CDR3 DNA sequence: TGCAGTGCTAGAGACCTAGCTAGCGGATCCTACGAGCAGTACTTC. Translated, it gives CSARDLASGSYEQYF.

The chain combines TRBV15 with TRBJ1-5; 7 bases line up with TRBD1. V trimming: 0 bases; J trimming: 1 base; junction bases outside the gene matches: 3. Germline V CDR1 and CDR2: LNHNV, YYDKDF (reference sequence). The CDR3 is 16 residues long. For the CDR3, the DNA is TGTGCCACCAGCAGAGAACAGGGGCTGAGCAATCAGCCCCAGCATTTT. Encoded protein: CATSREQGLSNQPQHF.

This chain connects TRBV21-1 to TRBJ1-4; no DNA check was done on the table's D call, TRBD1. TRBV21-1 is a pseudogene segment. The CDR3 length is 16 residues. This CDR3 reads CASSKAVSGDSEKLFF. The CDR3 region has the DNA TGTGCCAGCAGCAAAGCGGTGTCAGGGGACAGTGAAAAACTGTTTTTT.

The sample holds a few counts of this clonotype. The chain couples TRBV29-1 to TRBJ2-7; 9 bases are a match to TRBD1. The CDR3 covers 13 residues. The trim removed 6 bases at V and 2 bases at J, leaving 5 bases unmatched. CDR1 and CDR2 from the germline V gene are SQVTM and ANQGSEA. DNA of the CDR3: TGCAGCGTGAGGACAGGGGCGCCCTACGAGCAGTACTTC. This encodes CSVRTGAPYEQYF.

The chain recombines TRBV6-5 with TRBJ2-3; 9 bases are shared with TRBD2. The CDR3 extends over 12 amino acids. The germline V gene encodes CDR1 MNHEY and CDR2 SVGAGI. V lost 4 bases to trimming and J lost 11 bases; unmatched junction nucleotides: 4. CDR3 protein: CASSLAGDGQYF. The CDR3 DNA sequence: TGTGCCAGCAGTTTAGCGGGAGACGGGCAGTATTTT.

The chain has TRBV11-2 and TRBJ2-7, with no clear D. CDR3 length equals 13 residues. Germline V gene sequence: CDR1 SGHAT, CDR2 FQNNGV. Trimming stripped 1 base from V and 7 bases from J, with 11 bases between. CDR3 sequence: CASSLVGDWEQYF. CDR3 coding DNA: TGTGCCAGCAGCTTAGTTGGCGACTGGGAGCAGTACTTC.

This clonotype was seen a few times. The chain joins TRBV29-1 to TRBJ2-1; weak D call: TRBD2 (6 bases). The CDR3 consists of 16 residues. V was clipped by 3 bases and J by 0 bases, with 15 bases between them. Germline lookup yields CDR1 SQVTM and CDR2 ANQGSEA. CDR3 bases: TGCAGCGTTGATGGTCCCGCGGGGAGCTCCTACAATGAGCAGTTCTTC. This translates into CSVDGPAGSSYNEQFF.

This clonotype came up many times. The V gene is TRBV2, the J gene TRBJ2-7; D is unclear. CDR1 and CDR2 (germline): SNHLY, FYNNEI. The CDR3 consists of 13 residues. V lost 1 base and J lost 3, with 7 bases in between. CDR3 in DNA: TGTGCCAGCAGTGAAGTAATGATCTACGAGCAGTACTTC. Translated: CASSEVMIYEQYF.

The CDR3 region has the DNA TGTGCCAGCAGTGACTCGGAGGGGGCGACAGATACGCAGTATTTT. Its translation: CASSDSEGATDTQYF. The V gene is TRBV6-4, the J gene TRBJ2-3; D is perhaps TRBD1 (7 bases). The CDR3 has 15 residues. Per germline, CDR1 MRHNA and CDR2 SNTAGT. Trimming left V 0 bases short and J 3 bases short, with 10 bases between.